This is a list of T cell receptor beta chains from one sample in a study of regulatory T cells in long-lasting Graves disease. In TCRdb, the multiplex PCR reads were re-called with MiXCR into one record per CDR3 protein. In the table there are more than 650,000 distinct CDR3 sequences, about 32% of which are singletons. This sample comprised peripheral blood mononuclear cells (PBMCs), obtained when the disease was refractory, from a patient treated with antithyroid drugs. The receptors were gathered from a female donor with Graves disease. Both conserved end residues are part of each CDR3. Clone size, where shown, is once, few, many, or a class for clones that have expanded.

v_call,clone_size,j_call,cdr3_length,cdr3_aa
TRBV2,many,TRBJ1-6,15,CAREPLLEVSSPLHF
TRBV19,-,TRBJ1-2,15,CASSIVPPGTYGYTF
TRBV27,-,TRBJ2-5,15,CASSFTGGRQETQYF
TRBV29-1,few,TRBJ2-7,15,CSVEDHVTGYYEQYF
TRBV28,few,TRBJ1-2,15,CASSLTENPYYGYTF
TRBV3-1,few,TRBJ1-4,14,CASSQDWANEKLFF
TRBV20-1,many,TRBJ2-7,11,CSARVVNEQYF
TRBV10-3,many,TRBJ1-2,16,CAISGSGTGVNYGYTF
TRBV28,few,TRBJ1-4,15,CASSIIGQGEEKLFF
TRBV28,-,TRBJ1-5,16,CASSLKLRQGPQPQHF
TRBV5-5,-,TRBJ2-2,16,CASLQWGARNTGELFF
TRBV5-6,-,TRBJ2-5,15,CASSLETSGGETQYF
TRBV11-2,many,TRBJ1-2,15,CASSLDPRRHYGYTF
TRBV7-9,few,TRBJ1-1,16,CASSLARDRVNTEAFF
TRBV28,few,TRBJ2-3,15,CASSPANVITDTQYF
TRBV6-2/TRBV6-3,few,TRBJ2-7,17,CASSYSRGTTGYYEQYF
TRBV6-1,few,TRBJ2-7,15,CASRPGQGTSYEQYF